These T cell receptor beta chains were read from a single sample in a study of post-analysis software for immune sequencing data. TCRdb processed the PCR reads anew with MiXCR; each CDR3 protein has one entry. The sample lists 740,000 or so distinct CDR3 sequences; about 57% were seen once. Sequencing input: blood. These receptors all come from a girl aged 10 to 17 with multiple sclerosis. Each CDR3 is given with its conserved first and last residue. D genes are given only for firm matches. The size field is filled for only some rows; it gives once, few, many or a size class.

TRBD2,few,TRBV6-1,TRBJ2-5,TGTGCCAGCAGTGAAGCCCCTGGGGGGGGCCAAGAGACCCAGTACTTC,CASSEAPGGGQETQYF
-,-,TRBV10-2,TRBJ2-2,TGCGCCTCCACCGACGGGGAGCTGTTTTTT,CASTDGELFF
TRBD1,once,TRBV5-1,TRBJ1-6,TGCGCCAGCAGCTTGGAAGGGACAGTGACACGTTCACCCCTCCACTTT,CASSLEGTVTRSPLHF
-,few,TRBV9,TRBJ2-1,TGTGCCAGCAGCGTAGGGGACACAACCTACAATGAGCAGTTCTTC,CASSVGDTTYNEQFF
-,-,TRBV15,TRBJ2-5,TGTGCCACCAGCAGAGAGTTGCAAGAGACCCAGTACTTC,CATSRELQETQYF
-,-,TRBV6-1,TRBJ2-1,TGTGCCAGCAGGTTAAGACAGGAACCCTACAATGAGCAGTTCTTC,CASRLRQEPYNEQFF
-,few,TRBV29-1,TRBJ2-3,TGCAGCGTCGAACCCGGGTACGGGGATACGCAGTATTTT,CSVEPGYGDTQYF
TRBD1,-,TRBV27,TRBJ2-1,TGTGCCAGCAGTTGGACAGGGACCCCAGCGGCCGTTTGGAATGAGCAGTTCTTC,CASSWTGTPAAVWNEQFF
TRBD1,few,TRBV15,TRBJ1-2,TGTGCCACCAGCGGTACCACAGGGGGCTCGGGCTATGGCTACACCTTC,CATSGTTGGSGYGYTF
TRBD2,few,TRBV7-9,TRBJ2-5,TGTGCCAGCAGCCTAAGTCCGGGAGGGGGTCAAGAGACCCAGTACTTC,CASSLSPGGGQETQYF
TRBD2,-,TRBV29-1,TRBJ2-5,TGCAGCGTGCCAGCGGGGTACAATGAGCAGTACTTC,CSVPAGYNEQYF
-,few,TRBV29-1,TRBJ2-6,TGCAGCGTTGAAGGGGGCGCTGGGGCCAACGTCCTGACTTTC,CSVEGGAGANVLTF
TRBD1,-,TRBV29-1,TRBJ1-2,TGCAGCGTTGAAGATGGATCAGGGGGCGTAGGCTACACCTTC,CSVEDGSGGVGYTF
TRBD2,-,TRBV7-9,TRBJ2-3,TGTGCCAGCAGCTTAGGACCGGGACTAGCGGGAGCCACAGATACGCAGTATTTT,CASSLGPGLAGATDTQYF
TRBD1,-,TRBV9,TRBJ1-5,TGTGCCAGCAGCGCGACAGGGATGGAGCCCCAGCATTTT,CASSATGMEPQHF
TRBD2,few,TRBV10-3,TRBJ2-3,TGTGCCATCAGTGCACTAGCGGGCGGAAGCACAGATACGCAGTATTTT,CAISALAGGSTDTQYF
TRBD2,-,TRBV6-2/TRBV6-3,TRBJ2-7,TGTGCCAGCAGTTTTGGGTCCTCTACTAGCGCCTACGAGCAGTACTTC,CASSFGSSTSAYEQYF
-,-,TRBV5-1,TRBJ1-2,TGCGCCAGCAAGGACGGCCTGGAAAGCCACTATGGCTACACCTTC,CASKDGLESHYGYTF
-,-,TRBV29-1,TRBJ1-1,TGCAGCGTTGAGGTTTTCACAGTTCCTGTTGGGAGGAAAGTTTTCTTT,CSVEVFTVPVGRKVFF
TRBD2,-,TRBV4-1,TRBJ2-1,TGCGCCAGCAGCCAAGCTCAAACTAGCGAGCCTCGGCAGTTCTTC,CASSQAQTSEPRQFF
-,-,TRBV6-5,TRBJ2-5,TGTGCCAGCAGAAGGGGGGGCGAAACCCCGGGAGAGACCCAGTACTTC,CASRRGGETPGETQYF
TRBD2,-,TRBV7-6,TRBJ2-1,TGTGCCAGCAGCTTAGGGTCGTTGGCTAGCGGGAGTGGCAATGAGCAGTTCTTC,CASSLGSLASGSGNEQFF
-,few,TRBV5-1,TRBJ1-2,TGCGCCAGCAGCTTGGCCAGGAGGAATGGCTACACCTTC,CASSLARRNGYTF
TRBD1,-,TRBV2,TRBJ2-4,TGTGCCAGCAGTGAAGGGACAGGGCCGACTGCCGCGCAGTACTTC,CASSEGTGPTAAQYF
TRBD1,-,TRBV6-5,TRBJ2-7,TGTGCCAGCAGTGAACAGGGGGGAAACGAGCAGTACTTC,CASSEQGGNEQYF
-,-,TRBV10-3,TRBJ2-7,TGTGCCATCAGTGAGTCGGTCGAGCGGAACTACGAGCAGTACTTC,CAISESVERNYEQYF
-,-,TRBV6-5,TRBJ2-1,TGTGCCAGCAGTTATGGGGGGACGGTGGGTAATGAGCAGTTCTTC,CASSYGGTVGNEQFF
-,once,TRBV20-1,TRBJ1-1,TGCAGTGCACCTGGCCAGAGAGGGAACACTGAAGCTTTCTTT,CSAPGQRGNTEAFF
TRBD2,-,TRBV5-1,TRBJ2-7,TGCGCCAGCAGCTTGGTACTAGCGAGATCCTACGAGCAGTACTTC,CASSLVLARSYEQYF
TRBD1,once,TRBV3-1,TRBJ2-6,TGTGCCAGCAGCCAAGTTCCAGGACAGGGGGCTCCCTCTGGGGCCAACGTCCTGACTTTC,CASSQVPGQGAPSGANVLTF
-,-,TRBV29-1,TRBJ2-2,TGCAGCGTTGAAGATCAGGACGGGGGGGAGCTGTTTTTT,CSVEDQDGGELFF
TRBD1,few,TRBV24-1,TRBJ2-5,TGTGCCGTTGGGACAGGGCCCCAAGAGACCCAGTACTTC,CAVGTGPQETQYF
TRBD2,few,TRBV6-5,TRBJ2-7,TGTGCCAGCAGTTACTCATCGGGACTATCCTACGAGCAGTACTTC,CASSYSSGLSYEQYF
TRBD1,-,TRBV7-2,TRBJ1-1,TGTGCCAGCAGCCCATCCCTCAGGGGGACTGAAGCTTTCTTT,CASSPSLRGTEAFF
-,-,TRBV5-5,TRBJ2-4,TGTGCCAGCAGCTTTTCCAGCACCCAAAACATTCAGTACTTC,CASSFSSTQNIQYF
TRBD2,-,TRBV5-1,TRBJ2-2,TGCGCCAGCAGCCGCCCGGGACTAGCGGGAATCCGTACCGGGGAGCTGTTTTTT,CASSRPGLAGIRTGELFF
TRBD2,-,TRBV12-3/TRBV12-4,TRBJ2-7,TGTGCCAGCAGTTTTTCTGGGACTAGCGGTTACAATGAGCAGTACTTC,CASSFSGTSGYNEQYF
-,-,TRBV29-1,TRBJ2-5,TGCAGCTTGCGACTAGTCGACCCCGAGACCCAGTACTTC,CSLRLVDPETQYF
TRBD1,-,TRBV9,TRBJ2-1,TGTGCCAGCAGCGTAGCTGACAGGGTCTACAATGAGCAGTTCTTC,CASSVADRVYNEQFF
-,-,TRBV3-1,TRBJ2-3,TGTGCCAGCAGCCAAGCGCTGGGATTCACAGATACGCAGTATTTT,CASSQALGFTDTQYF
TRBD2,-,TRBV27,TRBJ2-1,TGTGCCAGCAGTTTATTAGCGGGAGGGGAAAATGAGCAGTTCTTC,CASSLLAGGENEQFF
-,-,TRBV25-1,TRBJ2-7,TGTGCCAGCAGTGAATTACCCGGAAACTACGAGCAGTACTTC,CASSELPGNYEQYF
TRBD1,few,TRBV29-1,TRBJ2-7,TGCAGCGTTGGAAAGGGACAGAACTACGAGCAGTACTTC,CSVGKGQNYEQYF
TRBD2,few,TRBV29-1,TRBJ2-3,TGCAGCGTCTATAGCGGGAGGTTCGCAGATACGCAGTATTTT,CSVYSGRFADTQYF
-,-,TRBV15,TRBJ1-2,TGTGCCACCAGCAGAGATTATGCAGGGGCGAGAAGCTACACCTTC,CATSRDYAGARSYTF
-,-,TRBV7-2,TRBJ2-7,TGTGCCAGCAGCTTAGCTACCTCTAGCGAGCAGTACTTC,CASSLATSSEQYF
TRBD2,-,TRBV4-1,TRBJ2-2,TGCGCCAGCAGCCAAGAGGGAACGGTAGCGGGAGAAACCGGGGAGCTGTTTTTT,CASSQEGTVAGETGELFF
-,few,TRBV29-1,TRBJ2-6,TGCAGCGTCCGACAGGCTCTACACTCTGGGGCCAACGTCCTGACTTTC,CSVRQALHSGANVLTF
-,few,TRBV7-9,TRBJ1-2,TGTGCCAGCAGGCCGGGGACAAATGGTGGCTACACCTTC,CASRPGTNGGYTF